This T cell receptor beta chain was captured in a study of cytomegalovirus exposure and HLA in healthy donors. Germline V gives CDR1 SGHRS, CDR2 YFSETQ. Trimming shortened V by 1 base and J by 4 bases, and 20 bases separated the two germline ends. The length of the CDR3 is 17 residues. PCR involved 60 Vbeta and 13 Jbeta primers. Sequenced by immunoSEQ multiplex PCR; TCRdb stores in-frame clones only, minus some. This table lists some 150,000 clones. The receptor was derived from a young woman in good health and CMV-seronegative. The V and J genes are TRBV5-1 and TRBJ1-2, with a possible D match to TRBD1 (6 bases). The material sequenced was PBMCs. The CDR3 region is CASSLWDGAGAFYGYTF. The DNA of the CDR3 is TGCGCCAGCAGCTTGTGGGATGGGGCAGGGGCCTTCTATGGCTACACCTTC.